Given below is one T cell receptor beta chain in context. This sample stems from a study of cytomegalovirus exposure and HLA in healthy donors. PCR amplification relied on 60 Vbeta primers (plus 13 Jbeta primers). This table comes from immunoSEQ multiplex PCR, and its TCRdb copy is limited to in-frame clones, with some not included. The sample gives 150,000 to 200,000 clones, roughly four fifths of which show up once; approximately 1.8% is in the top ten. The sequenced sample was PBMCs. This TCR derives from a man aged 18 to 35 in good health and CMV-seronegative.

CDR3 nucleotide sequence: TGTGCCAGCAGCCAAACTAGCGGGAATCTGGGTGAGCAGTTCTTC. Amino acids: CASSQTSGNLGEQFF. This chain connects TRBV14 to TRBJ2-1; 10 nucleotides match TRBD2. This CDR3 is 15 amino acids long. Germline V gene data show CDR1 as SGHDN and CDR2 as FVKESK. J gave up 9 bases and V 2 bases, and 7 bases lay outside the gene matches.